The rows below give T cell receptor beta chains drawn from one sample of a study of T cells expressing NK-cell markers. TCRdb reprocessed the 5' RACE reads, keeping one entry per CDR3 protein, no DNA. This specimen shows about 180,000 distinct CDR3 sequences; the ten leading clones hold 18%. The specimen sequenced was blood T cells: a sorted CD56 or NKG2C T cell subset, CD4+ or CD8+ T cells, or bulk PBMC T cells (not recorded which). The receptors originated from a woman aged 18 to 75 in good health. CDR3s include the opening cysteine and the closing phenylalanine or tryptophan. Each record gives: CDR3 protein, V gene, J gene.

CDR3: CASSLARRGGSNIQYF; V: TRBV5-6; J: TRBJ2-4
CDR3: CSVGVALNAEAFF; V: TRBV29-1; J: TRBJ1-1
CDR3: CASSQTRQRAYEQYF; V: TRBV5-1; J: TRBJ2-7
CDR3: CASSQVEGTYEQYF; V: TRBV4-2; J: TRBJ2-7
CDR3: CASSQNFGLQGAPGGYTF; V: TRBV12-3/TRBV12-4; J: TRBJ1-2
CDR3: CASSTRQGITGELFF; V: TRBV7-6; J: TRBJ2-2
CDR3: CASRRGASRYTIYF; V: TRBV12-3/TRBV12-4; J: TRBJ1-3
CDR3: CASSLVSSGQGVGANVLTF; V: TRBV7-2; J: TRBJ2-6
CDR3: CASSPQGTYEQYF; V: TRBV18; J: TRBJ2-7
CDR3: CARRGAPTHTQYF; V: TRBV2; J: TRBJ2-3
CDR3: CASSLAQTSGNTIYF; V: TRBV11-2; J: TRBJ1-3
CDR3: CASRKQGYNEQFF; V: TRBV27; J: TRBJ2-1
CDR3: CASSLQTENTEAFF; V: TRBV18; J: TRBJ1-1
CDR3: CASSWGPSGRADEQFF; V: TRBV12-3/TRBV12-4; J: TRBJ2-1
CDR3: CASSPLVTSYGYNEQFF; V: TRBV3-1; J: TRBJ2-1
CDR3: CASSQTRLASFF; V: TRBV12-3/TRBV12-4; J: TRBJ2-1
CDR3: CASSFFDRENTGELFF; V: TRBV5-6; J: TRBJ2-2
CDR3: CASSLAGQGNSYNSPLHF; V: TRBV5-1; J: TRBJ1-6
CDR3: CASSLPGGGRSTDTQYF; V: TRBV5-4; J: TRBJ2-3
CDR3: CASSLELPTSGTETQYF; V: TRBV5-4; J: TRBJ2-5
CDR3: CASTEVGELFF; V: TRBV12-3/TRBV12-4; J: TRBJ2-2
CDR3: CATSDLRGDTQYF; V: TRBV24-1; J: TRBJ2-3
CDR3: CASREGASYEQYF; V: TRBV5-1; J: TRBJ2-7
CDR3: CASRAGADNEQFF; V: TRBV5-1; J: TRBJ2-1
CDR3: CASSRQGSTDTQYF; V: TRBV5-1; J: TRBJ2-3
CDR3: CASSLVGRGDTGELFF; V: TRBV5-4; J: TRBJ2-2
CDR3: CASSLGAGKDTQYF; V: TRBV5-1; J: TRBJ2-3
CDR3: CASSLAPGDSGNTIYF; V: TRBV5-1; J: TRBJ1-3
CDR3: CASSPRGDEAFF; V: TRBV3-1; J: TRBJ1-1